Given below is one TCR beta chain in context. Clones were sequenced by immunoSEQ multiplex PCR, and TCRdb holds only the in-frame ones, with some missing. The sample has 100,000 to 150,000 clones; approximately 92% are singletons. The sample is drawn from a study of control samples from healthy donors and cancer patients. The ends lost 5 bases at V and 4 bases at J; junction bases unmatched: 6. The CDR3 is 15 amino acids. Germline V CDR1 and CDR2: LGHDT, YNNKEL (reference sequence). The genes are TRBV3-1 (or the pseudogene TRBV3-2) and TRBJ2-3; 10 positions match TRBD2. The source is an older man with head and neck cancer. The sequenced sample consisted of PBMCs. CDR3 sequence: CASSKERGGSDTQYF. CDR3 DNA: TGTGCCAGCAGCAAGGAGCGGGGGGGCTCAGATACGCAGTATTTT.